Included here is one T cell receptor (beta chain) sequence, with context. Its antigen is currently unknown. This sample was included in a study of T-cell memory formation after mild COVID-19. Study overall: TCR clusters were largely donor specific.

The study's findings and limits: Contracting clones, day 15 to 85, had balanced CD4/CD8, and later expanders favored CD4+. SARS-CoV-2 specificity was not confirmed for second-wave clones peaking on day 37.

TCRdb reanalysed the 5' RACE reads using MiXCR and keeps one entry per CDR3 protein. The sample lists 350,000 to 500,000 distinct CDR3 sequences, over 15% seen once, with about a fifth in the top ten. CDR3 length: 16 residues. V lost 2 bases and J lost 2, with 13 bases in between. The chain has TRBV12-3 or TRBV12-4 and TRBJ1-5; possibly TRBD1 for D (6 bases). The TCR comes from a man younger than 35 who had mild COVID-19 (a few samples of this study predate the infection). Cell type and time point are not known. What was sequenced was PBMCs or a T cell subset sorted from them (not recorded which). This CDR3 is CASSLYGGRGNQPQHF. CDR3 in DNA: TGTGCCAGCAGTTTATACGGGGGCAGGGGCAATCAGCCCCAGCATTTT.